The entry below gives a single T cell receptor beta chain sequence along with its context. The entry originates in a study of identical twins. Template switching added a universal primer binding site, and final cDNA carried unique molecular identifiers. TCRdb reanalysed the 5' RACE reads using MiXCR and keeps one entry per CDR3 protein. Seen here are approximately 550,000 distinct CDR3 sequences, approximately 20% observed once, and the top ten hold approximately 0.52%. Germline CDR1 DFQATT, CDR2 SNEGSKA (reference sequence). V dropped 5 bases and J dropped 2; count of bases not matched to a gene: 5. This CDR3 is 15 amino acids long. The same data also contributed to another study, on yellow fever vaccine responses in identical twins.

The source is a woman aged 18-29 years in good health. Sequenced: CD4+ T cells sorted from blood. The chain uses TRBV20-1 and TRBJ2-7; the match to TRBD2 covers 14 bases. CDR3 amino acids: CSAYPGLAGAYEQYF. CDR3 DNA sequence: TGCAGTGCTTACCCGGGACTAGCGGGAGCCTACGAGCAGTACTTC.